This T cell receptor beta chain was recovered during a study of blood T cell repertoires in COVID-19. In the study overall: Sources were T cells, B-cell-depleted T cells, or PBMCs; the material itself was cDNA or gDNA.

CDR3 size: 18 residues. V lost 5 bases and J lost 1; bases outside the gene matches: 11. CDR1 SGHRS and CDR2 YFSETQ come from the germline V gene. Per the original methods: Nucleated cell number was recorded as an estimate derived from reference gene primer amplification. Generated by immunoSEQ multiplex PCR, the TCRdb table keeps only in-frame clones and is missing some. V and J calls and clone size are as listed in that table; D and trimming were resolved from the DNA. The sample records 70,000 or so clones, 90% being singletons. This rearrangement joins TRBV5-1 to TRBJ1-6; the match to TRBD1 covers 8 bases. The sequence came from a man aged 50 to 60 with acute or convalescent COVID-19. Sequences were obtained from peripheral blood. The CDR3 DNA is TGCGCCAGCAGACCACAGGACAGGGCGAGGTCCTATAATTCACCCCTCCACTTT. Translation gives CASRPQDRARSYNSPLHF.